Below are 27 T cell receptor beta chains sequenced from a single sample in a study of blood T cell repertoires in COVID-19. This table comes from immunoSEQ multiplex PCR, and its TCRdb copy is limited to in-frame clones, with some not included. Here the sample spans approximately 310,000 clones, about 85% being singletons. The sample taken for sequencing was PBMCs or T cells enriched from blood (not recorded which). All receptors come from a woman aged 25 to 39 who had been exposed to COVID-19.

This clone was seen a few times. The rearrangement joins TRBV5-1 to TRBJ1-2; 8 nucleotides line up with TRBD1. V lost 4 bases, J lost 6 bases, and 8 bases stayed unmatched. The CDR3 is made up of 14 amino acids. The germline gives CDR1 SGHRS, CDR2 YFSETQ. CDR3 sequence reads: CASSQLQGADGYTF. The DNA of the CDR3 is TGCGCCAGCAGCCAACTGCAGGGGGCGGATGGCTACACCTTC.

The chain couples TRBV10-3 to TRBJ1-2; 11 nucleotides line up with TRBD1. This CDR3 region has 14 residues. The trim removed 8 bases at V and 7 bases at J, leaving 9 bases unmatched. From germline, CDR1 is ENHRY and CDR2 SYGVKD. Here the CDR3 DNA reads TGTGCCATCGGTCGAGGACAGGGGGCTGGTGGCTACACCTTC. Translating gives CAIGRGQGAGGYTF.

The genes are TRBV19 and TRBJ1-3; D is unresolved. The germline V gene has CDR1 LNHDA and CDR2 SQIVND (reference sequence). Trimming removed 10 bases from V and 7 bases from J, with 14 bases in between. The CDR3 spans 12 residues. The CDR3 nucleotides are TGTGCCACTCGGCCCTGGAGGAACACCATATATTTT. This gives the protein CATRPWRNTIYF.

On this clone itself: The same CDR3 arises from other DNA sequences in this sample as well. CDR3 sequence reads: CASSLDSYGYTF. In nucleotides, the CDR3 is TGTGCCAGCAGTCTGGACAGCTATGGCTACACCTTC. The chain couples TRBV12-3 or TRBV12-4 to TRBJ1-2; weak D call: TRBD1 (6 bases). The CDR3 has 12 residues. Trimming removed 5 bases from V and 4 bases from J, with 8 bases in between.

In DNA form, the CDR3 reads TGTGCCAGCAGTGAGACGACAGGGTTATCCGGGGAGCTGTTTTTT. This codes for CASSETTGLSGELFF. The chain couples TRBV2 to TRBJ2-2; the match to TRBD1 covers 7 bases. V lost 3 bases and J lost 6; bases outside the gene matches: 7. The germline gives CDR1 SNHLY, CDR2 FYNNEI. The CDR3 totals 15 residues.

The table lists this clone with a few counts. V usage is TRBV6-4 and J usage is TRBJ2-1; 8 bases line up with TRBD1. Germline V gives CDR1 MRHNA, CDR2 SNTAGT. This CDR3 region has 16 residues. The trim removed 6 bases at V and 0 bases at J, leaving 7 bases unmatched. This CDR3 reads CASRWGQASSYNEQFF. DNA of the CDR3: TGTGCCAGCAGATGGGGACAGGCGAGCTCCTACAATGAGCAGTTCTTC.

The chain employs TRBV11-2 and TRBJ1-6; TRBD1 is a possible D gene (5 bases). Germline V lookup: CDR1 SGHAT, CDR2 FQNNGV. V lost 5 bases and J lost 8, with 16 bases in between. The CDR3 totals 15 residues. The CDR3 DNA sequence: TGTGCCAGCAGCGCCCTACAGGTGACGGATTCACCCCTCCACTTT. Encoded protein: CASSALQVTDSPLHF.

The gene calls are TRBV28 and TRBJ1-1; TRBD1 agrees at 9 bases. The CDR3 runs 15 residues. Germline loops: CDR1 MDHEN, CDR2 SYDVKM. After removal of 5 bases from V and 3 bases from J, the junction contained 7 bases not matched to a gene. The CDR3 bases are TGTGCCAGCAGTCGTCGGACAGGGGCGGACACTGAAGCTTTCTTT. This translates into CASSRRTGADTEAFF. Variable domain in full (rest from reference TRBV28 and TRBJ1-1): DVKVTQSSRYLVKRTGEKVFLECVQDMDHENMFWYRQDPGLGLRLIYFSYDVKMKEKGDIPEGYSVSREKKERFSLILESASTNQTSMYLCASSRRTGADTEAFFGQGTRLTVV.

The chain couples TRBV19 to TRBJ1-1; TRBD1 is a possible D gene (5 bases). V gave up 5 bases and J gave up 1 base, with 8 bases separating them. The CDR3 sequence is 13 residues long. Germline-derived CDR1 and CDR2 are LNHDA and SQIVND (reference sequence). CDR3 sequence reads: CASSLTANTEAFF. CDR3 coding DNA: TGTGCCAGTAGTTTGACAGCGAACACTGAAGCTTTCTTT.

The CDR3 loop reads CASSEWTGWDTGELFF. The CDR3 DNA sequence: TGTGCCAGCAGTGAGTGGACAGGATGGGACACCGGGGAGCTGTTTTTT. The chain carries TRBV6-4 and TRBJ2-2; 7 positions match TRBD1. Germline trimming cut 3 bases from V and 3 bases from J; bases unmatched to any gene: 7. The CDR3 is made up of 16 amino acids. Germline CDR1 is MRHNA and CDR2 is SNTAGT.

V is TRBV24-1 and J is TRBJ1-2; no clear D. The germline gives CDR1 KGHDR, CDR2 SFDVKD. The length of the CDR3 is 11 residues. V dropped 10 bases and J dropped 6 bases, with 11 bases sitting between them. The CDR3 sequence: CATSRGHGYTF. CDR3 sequence (DNA): TGTGCCACGTCGAGAGGGCATGGCTACACCTTC.

The chain has TRBV5-6 and TRBJ1-4; TRBD1 might be the D (6 bases). Germline V lookup: CDR1 SGHDT, CDR2 YYEEEE. V gave up 1 base and J gave up 6 bases, with 10 bases separating them. CDR3 length: 14 residues. The CDR3 DNA is TGTGCCAGCAGCTTGCTTTACAGGGATGAAAAACTGTTTTTT. Translating gives CASSLLYRDEKLFF.

This clone was seen a few times. The genes are TRBV6-5 and TRBJ2-7, with D perhaps matching TRBD2 (6 bases). CDR3 length equals 15 residues. V lost 1 base to trimming and J lost 1 base, with 11 bases between them. The germline CDR1 and CDR2 sequences are MNHEY and SVGAGI. The CDR3 DNA is TGTGCCAGCAGTTACTATACGGGGGTGTCCTACGAGCAGTACTTC. This sequence encodes CASSYYTGVSYEQYF.

This clone was picked up many times. The chain has TRBV6-2 or TRBV6-3 and TRBJ2-7; 9 nucleotides line up with TRBD1. Losses at the gene ends were 5 bases for V and 6 bases for J; bases not matched to a gene: 8. Per the germline V gene, CDR1 is MNHEY and CDR2 is SVGEGT. This CDR3 region has 14 residues. The DNA for the CDR3 is TGTGCCAGCAGTGGTCGGGACAGGGTCTCCGAGCAGTACTTC. It encodes CASSGRDRVSEQYF.

The chain couples TRBV5-4 to TRBJ2-2; the match to TRBD1 covers 10 bases. The CDR3 has 16 residues. V shed 0 bases and J 6 bases; nucleotides not matched to a gene: 5. In germline, CDR1 is SGHNT, CDR2 YYREEE (reference sequence). CDR3 protein: CASSLGRDRGSGELFF. CDR3 coding DNA: TGTGCCAGCAGCTTGGGCCGGGACAGGGGATCCGGGGAGCTGTTTTTT.

This rearrangement joins TRBV6-2 or TRBV6-3 to TRBJ2-5; D call uncertain. Deletions cut 2 bases from V and 1 base from J, with 11 bases between. The germline V gene encodes CDR1 MNHEY and CDR2 SVGEGT. This CDR3 comprises 15 residues. The CDR3 coding sequence is TGTGCCAGCAGTTACGATACTATTATCCAAGAGACCCAGTACTTC. Its translation is CASSYDTIIQETQYF.

This sequence joins TRBV29-1 and TRBJ2-7; D may be TRBD1 (5 bases). V was cut by 5 bases and J by 2 bases, with 10 bases left in between. The CDR3 is 12 amino acids. Germline V gene data show CDR1 as SQVTM and CDR2 as ANQGSEA. The CDR3, as DNA: TGCAGCGTTTCGGACACTGCCTACGAGCAGTACTTC. Its protein product is CSVSDTAYEQYF.

V and J are TRBV5-4 and TRBJ1-4, with TRBD1 matching over 7 bases. J lost 6 bases, V lost 3 bases, and 2 bases had no gene match. The CDR3 is 13 residues long. Germline values: CDR1 SGHNT, CDR2 YYREEE (reference sequence). CDR3 region: CASSSGTDEKLFF. The CDR3 bases are TGTGCCAGCAGCTCCGGGACAGATGAAAAACTGTTTTTT.

V is TRBV25-1 and J is TRBJ1-2; the match to TRBD1 covers 10 bases. This CDR3 spans 15 amino acids. CDR1 is MGHDK, CDR2 SYGVNS, per germline. J lost 4 bases, V lost 1 base, and 3 bases had no gene match. The DNA of the CDR3 is TGTGCCAGCAGTGAATTTTGGGACAGGGGCTATGGCTACACCTTC. It encodes CASSEFWDRGYGYTF.

The V gene is TRBV9, the J gene TRBJ2-2, with D possibly TRBD2 on 6 matching bases. The CDR3 contains 15 residues. Germline loops: CDR1 SGDLS, CDR2 YYNGEE. V was cut by 0 bases and J by 2 bases, with 8 bases left in between. The CDR3 spells CASSVGGENTGELFF. For the CDR3, the DNA is TGTGCCAGCAGCGTAGGCGGGGAAAACACCGGGGAGCTGTTTTTT.

This clone was observed a handful of times. This chain joins TRBV7-3 and TRBJ1-1; D may be TRBD1 (5 bases). Germline assignment: CDR1 SGHTA and CDR2 FQGTGA. This CDR3 comprises 17 residues. Trimming stripped 5 bases from V and 0 bases from J, with 19 bases between. The CDR3 here is CASSPRGGVGMNTEAFF. The CDR3 bases are TGTGCCAGCAGCCCCCGGGGGGGGGTCGGGATGAACACTGAAGCTTTCTTT.

Only a few counts were recorded for this clone. The genes are TRBV2 and TRBJ2-7, with TRBD1 matching 7 bases. J lost 5 bases, V lost 7 bases, and 5 bases had no gene match. Germline V gives CDR1 SNHLY, CDR2 FYNNEI. This CDR3 has 12 residues. The CDR3 DNA is TGTGCCAGCACCTTTACAGGGGACGAGCAGTACTTC. This codes for CASTFTGDEQYF.

A single count supports this clone. The chain joins TRBV19 to TRBJ2-6, with TRBD1 identical over 7 bases. The CDR3 covers 17 residues. Germline assignment: CDR1 LNHDA and CDR2 SQIVND (reference sequence). Trimming removed 2 bases from V and 1 base from J; junction bases left unmatched: 5. The CDR3 DNA follows: TGTGCCAGTAGTATAAACAGGGGATCATCTGGGGCCAACGTCCTGACTTTC. As protein: CASSINRGSSGANVLTF.

In regard to this clone: This sample also contains other DNA sequences that code for the same CDR3. V gene TRBV18 combines with J gene TRBJ1-5; a weak D match, TRBD1 (6 bases). This CDR3 is 14 amino acids long. V was trimmed by 3 bases and J by 4 bases, leaving 10 bases between them. The germline V gene encodes CDR1 KGHSH and CDR2 LQKENI. In DNA form, the CDR3 reads TGTGCCAGCTCACCCGGACAGAGAAATCAGCCCCAGCATTTT. It yields the protein CASSPGQRNQPQHF.

The V call is TRBV30, the J call TRBJ2-3; 7 bases map to TRBD2. CDR1 is GTSNPN and CDR2 is SVGIG in the germline V gene (reference sequence). CDR3 size: 12 residues. The ends lost 4 bases at V and 6 bases at J; junction bases unmatched: 4. As DNA, the CDR3 is TGTGCCTGGAACCGACTAGCTGATACGCAGTATTTT. Translated: CAWNRLADTQYF.

The chain links TRBV7-2 to TRBJ1-2; no reliable D call. Trimming pared 1 base from V and 4 bases from J, leaving 10 bases between. The CDR3 extends over 14 amino acids. The germline gives CDR1 SGHTA, CDR2 FQGNSA. This CDR3 is CASSLVRESYGYTF. In DNA, the CDR3 is TGTGCCAGCAGCTTAGTTAGGGAGAGCTATGGCTACACCTTC.

J is TRBJ1-1 and V is TRBV4-3; D is unresolved. CDR3 size: 16 residues. Trimming took 0 bases from V and 1 from J, leaving 12 bases between them. The germline V gene has CDR1 LGHNA and CDR2 YSLEER. CDR3 sequence (DNA): TGCGCCAGCAGCCAAGAGGCAAGGAGAACGAACACTGAAGCTTTCTTT. Protein sequence: CASSQEARRTNTEAFF.